These T cell receptor beta chains were read from a single sample in a study of cytomegalovirus exposure and HLA in healthy donors. Some clones are missing from TCRdb's copy, which holds only in-frame ones; the method was immunoSEQ multiplex PCR. Found here are approximately 100,000 clones, 55% to 75% of them singletons; the top ten hold roughly 5.5%. The sample consisted of PBMCs. The receptors were gathered from a woman between 70 and 85 years old in good health and CMV-seropositive. Each CDR3 is given with its conserved first and last residue. A D gene is named only where the DNA matches it firmly. Part of the rows lack a size; the others show once, few, many or a class for expanded clones.

TRBJ2-1,.,TRBV9,.,TGTGCCAGCAGCGTAGGGTCAGGGACCTACAATGAGCAGTTCTTC,CASSVGSGTYNEQFF
TRBJ2-7,once,TRBV4-1,.,TGCGCCAGCAGCCAACTAATGCGCGACAGGAACGCCTACGAGCAGTACTTC,CASSQLMRDRNAYEQYF
TRBJ2-5,.,TRBV9,TRBD2,TGTGCCAGCAGCGTCGGGGGGGAGACCCAGTACTTC,CASSVGGETQYF
TRBJ1-1,.,TRBV18,TRBD1,TGTGCCAGCTCACCAAACGGGGCAGGGGGAGGCACTGAAGCTTTCTTT,CASSPNGAGGGTEAFF
TRBJ2-2,.,TRBV4-1,TRBD2,TGCGCCAGCAGCATACGGACTAGCGGGGGGGCCGGCACCGGGGAGCTGTTTTTT,CASSIRTSGGAGTGELFF
TRBJ2-4,.,TRBV19,.,TGTGCCAGTAGCATTACAGGGTCCAAAAACATTCAGTACTTC,CASSITGSKNIQYF
TRBJ1-2,.,TRBV5-1,TRBD1,TGCGCCAGCAGCTTGTTGGGCAGGGGGACTGACTACACCTTC,CASSLLGRGTDYTF
TRBJ2-4,few,TRBV1,.,TGCACCAGCAGCCAAGTCGCCGGGACTATAAAAAACATTCAGTACTTC,CTSSQVAGTIKNIQYF
TRBJ1-5,.,TRBV15,.,TGTGCCACCAGCACCTCGCTCCTCAGTGGCAATCAGCCCCAGCATTTT,CATSTSLLSGNQPQHF
TRBJ1-3,few,TRBV18,.,TGTGCCAGCTCGCCAACCCGGGACACCATATATTTT,CASSPTRDTIYF
TRBJ2-3,.,TRBV11-2,TRBD2,TGTGCCAGCAGCTCTGGACTAGCGGGGGGTGCAGATACGCAGTATTTT,CASSSGLAGGADTQYF
TRBJ1-5,few,TRBV5-5,TRBD1,TGTGCCAGCAGCTGGGGACAGAATCAGCCCCAGCATTTT,CASSWGQNQPQHF
TRBJ2-2,.,TRBV2,TRBD2,TGTGCCAGCAGTGAATGGGGGGGGACGAACACCGGGGAGCTGTTTTTT,CASSEWGGTNTGELFF
TRBJ2-5,.,TRBV25-1,TRBD1,TGTGCCAGCAGTCGACAGGGGAGTGGACAAGAGACCCAGTACTTC,CASSRQGSGQETQYF
TRBJ1-1,.,TRBV4-1,.,TGCGCCAGCAGCCAAGATTCGGGGCTGGCGGGGTCTAACACTGAAGCTTTCTTT,CASSQDSGLAGSNTEAFF
TRBJ2-1,few,TRBV4-2,TRBD2,TGTGCCAGCAGCCAAGAACGGGGTAGCGGGGGGCGGTTGAATGAGCAGTTCTTC,CASSQERGSGGRLNEQFF
TRBJ2-6,.,TRBV7-8,.,TGTGCCAGCAGCTTAGGGTCAATGCAGGGCTCTGGGGCCAACGTCCTGACTTTC,CASSLGSMQGSGANVLTF
TRBJ1-5,.,TRBV5-6,.,TGTGCCAGCAGCTTAGGTGCAGGCAGCAATCAGCCCCAGCATTTT,CASSLGAGSNQPQHF
TRBJ1-2,.,TRBV6-1,TRBD1,TGTGCCAGCAGTGAGGGACAGGTCTTCTCTGGCTACACCTTC,CASSEGQVFSGYTF
TRBJ2-7,few,TRBV5-1,TRBD2,TGCGCCAGCAGCTTGGAAGGGGCGGGGGGGAGCGACGAGCAGTACTTC,CASSLEGAGGSDEQYF
TRBJ1-2,.,TRBV2,.,TGTGCCAGCAGTGAAGCAGGAAGGGAGGCGGGGGGCTACACCTTC,CASSEAGREAGGYTF
TRBJ2-7,.,TRBV6-5,.,TGTGCCAGCAGTCGACCGGGACTCAACTACGAGCAGTACTTC,CASSRPGLNYEQYF
TRBJ2-1,once,TRBV29-1,TRBD2,TGCAGCGTTGCAGGACTAGCGCCGGGCTACAATGAGCAGTTCTTC,CSVAGLAPGYNEQFF
TRBJ1-2,.,TRBV11-2,TRBD1,TGTGCCAGCAGCTTAGGGGGGGACAGGGGGGATGGCTACACCTTC,CASSLGGDRGDGYTF
TRBJ1-5,.,TRBV19,.,TGTGCCAGTAGTATATCGGTATTGGGCAATCAGCCCCAGCATTTT,CASSISVLGNQPQHF
TRBJ1-6,.,TRBV7-2,.,TGTGCCAGCAGCTTGATAGGCGGAAATTCACCCCTCCACTTT,CASSLIGGNSPLHF
TRBJ2-1,.,TRBV11-2,TRBD2,TGTGCCAGCAGCTTAGGTAGCGGGGGGCTCAATGAGCAGTTCTTC,CASSLGSGGLNEQFF
TRBJ2-1,.,TRBV7-3,.,TGTGCCAGCAGCCCAGATTTGGCTGAGCAGTTCTTC,CASSPDLAEQFF
TRBJ1-5,.,TRBV27,.,TGTGCCAGCAGTCCAATGACAGGTGGGAATCAGCCCCAGCATTTT,CASSPMTGGNQPQHF
TRBJ1-2,.,TRBV7-8,.,TGTGCCAGCAGCTTTTTGGAGAACTATGGCTACACCTTC,CASSFLENYGYTF
TRBJ2-7,.,TRBV7-9,TRBD2,TGTGCCAGCAGCTTAGAGACTAGCGGGGGTTCCTACGAGCAGTACTTC,CASSLETSGGSYEQYF
TRBJ1-6,.,TRBV18,TRBD1,TGTGCCAGCTCACGACAGGGCACACCTCCTACCGGTCTCCACTTT,CASSRQGTPPTGLHF
TRBJ2-5,few,TRBV5-1,TRBD1,TGCGCCAGCAGAAGGGACAGCCAAGAGACCCAGTACTTC,CASRRDSQETQYF
TRBJ1-5,.,TRBV4-2,.,TGTGCCAGCAGCCAAGTACGGTCAGGGGCCCTCGCGCCCCAGCATTTT,CASSQVRSGALAPQHF
TRBJ1-1,.,TRBV6-1,TRBD1,TGTGCCAGCCGAGGTTTGGACAGGGGAGGCACTGAAGCTTTCTTT,CASRGLDRGGTEAFF
TRBJ1-2,.,TRBV4-2,.,TGTGCCAGCAGTCCGGCCGAGGGCCTGAAGATAGATGGCTACACCTTC,CASSPAEGLKIDGYTF
TRBJ1-6,.,TRBV30,.,TGTGCCTGGAGTGTTCAGGGCCCAGCACCCCTCCACTTT,CAWSVQGPAPLHF
TRBJ1-4,few,TRBV4-3,.,TGCGCCAGCAGCCCTTCAGAGAGCTCGGGTGAAAAACTGTTTTTT,CASSPSESSGEKLFF
TRBJ2-2,.,TRBV19,TRBD1,TGTGCCAGTACCGGATGGACAGGGGCCGGGAAGGAGCTGTTTTTT,CASTGWTGAGKELFF
TRBJ2-7,.,TRBV5-4,TRBD1,TGTGCCAGCAGATCAGGGAGCGGGACAGGGAGCTACGAGCAGTACTTC,CASRSGSGTGSYEQYF
TRBJ1-5,.,TRBV27,.,TGTGCCAGCAGTTTGAGCGGATCCAATCAGCCCCAGCATTTT,CASSLSGSNQPQHF
TRBJ1-2,once,TRBV27,.,TGTGCCAGCAGTTTAGCCCCCCAAGGACAGAACTATGGCTACACCTTC,CASSLAPQGQNYGYTF
TRBJ2-3,.,TRBV15,TRBD2,TGTGCCACCAGCAGAGATAAGACGGGGACTAGCGGAGATACGCAGTATTTT,CATSRDKTGTSGDTQYF
TRBJ1-1,.,TRBV18,TRBD1,TGTGCCAGCTCACCACAGCGACAGGGCGGCCCTGAAGCTTTCTTT,CASSPQRQGGPEAFF
TRBJ2-5,few,TRBV18,TRBD1,TGTGCCAGCTCATTTCTGGGGACAGTCCAAGAGACCCAGTACTTC,CASSFLGTVQETQYF
TRBJ1-1,.,TRBV7-9,TRBD1,TGTGCCAGCAGCTTAGGGGGACAGGTGAACACTGAAGCTTTCTTT,CASSLGGQVNTEAFF
TRBJ2-7,.,TRBV14,.,TGTGCCAGCAGCCTAACCGGACAGCCTCCCTACGAGCAGTACTTC,CASSLTGQPPYEQYF
TRBJ1-2,.,TRBV6-5,.,TGTGCCAGCTGCTCTTCTACAGCCCACTATGGCTACACCTTC,CASCSSTAHYGYTF
TRBJ2-3,.,TRBV6-6,.,TGTGCCAGCAGTGGGACAATACGCACAGATACGCAGTATTTT,CASSGTIRTDTQYF
TRBJ2-7,.,TRBV19,.,TGTGCCAGTAGAAACACAGGATCCTACGAGCAGTACTTC,CASRNTGSYEQYF
TRBJ1-2,.,TRBV5-5,TRBD1,TGTGCCAGCAGCTTGGCCGCAGGGGGAGGTAATTATGGCTACACCTTC,CASSLAAGGGNYGYTF
TRBJ2-3,.,TRBV6-7,TRBD2,TGTGCCAGCAGTTACCACCTGCGAGTTCAGGTAGCGGGGGGAATAGATACGCAGTATTTT,CASSYHLRVQVAGGIDTQYF
TRBJ2-1,few,TRBV6-6,TRBD1,TGTGCCAGCAGCCCTCCCTGGGGGGCCCGGACAGGGGAGCAGTTCTTC,CASSPPWGARTGEQFF
TRBJ2-2,.,TRBV29-1,TRBD1,TGCAGCGTCCGGCGACAGGGAAACACCGGGGAGCTGTTTTTT,CSVRRQGNTGELFF
TRBJ1-3,.,TRBV18,.,TGTGCCAGCTCACCCCAGGGGTCCTCTGGAAACACCATATATTTT,CASSPQGSSGNTIYF
TRBJ2-1,.,TRBV5-1,.,TGCGCCAGCAGCCACACCACAGAATACAATGAGCAGTTCTTC,CASSHTTEYNEQFF
TRBJ2-7,.,TRBV18,.,TGTGCCAGCTCACCGGGAACGGGGGGCACCTACGAGCAGTACTTC,CASSPGTGGTYEQYF
TRBJ1-5,.,TRBV5-1,.,TGCGCCAGCAGCTTGAGTGGAGGCAACAATCAGCCCCAGCATTTT,CASSLSGGNNQPQHF
TRBJ2-1,.,TRBV6-5,.,TGTGCCAGCGTCTCACTAGCCGCCCATGAGCAGTTCTTC,CASVSLAAHEQFF